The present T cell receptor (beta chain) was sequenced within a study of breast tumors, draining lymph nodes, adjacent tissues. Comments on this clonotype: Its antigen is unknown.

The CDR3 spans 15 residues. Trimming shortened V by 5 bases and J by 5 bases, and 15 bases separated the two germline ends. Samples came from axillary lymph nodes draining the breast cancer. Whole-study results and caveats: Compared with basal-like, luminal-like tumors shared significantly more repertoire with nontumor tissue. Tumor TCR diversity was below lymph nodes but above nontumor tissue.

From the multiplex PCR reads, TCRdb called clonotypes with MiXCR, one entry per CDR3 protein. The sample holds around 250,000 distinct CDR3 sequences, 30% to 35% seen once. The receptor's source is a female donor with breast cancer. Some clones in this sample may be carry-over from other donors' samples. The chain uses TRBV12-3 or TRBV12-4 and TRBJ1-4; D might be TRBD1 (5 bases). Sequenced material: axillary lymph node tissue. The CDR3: CASSTRDGKNEKLFF. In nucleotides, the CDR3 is TGTGCCAGCAGTACGAGGGACGGAAAAAATGAAAAACTGTTTTTT.